This TCR beta chain was captured by sequencing in a study of shared clonotypes between healthy human individuals. Trimming took 3 bases from V and 5 from J; bases not matched to a gene: 4. Germline V gene sequence: CDR1 SGHKS, CDR2 YYEKEE (reference sequence). The CDR3 has 14 amino acids. Regarding this clone: Its specificity is unknown.

Overall study results and limits: In general, naive subsets displayed greater estimated richness than memory subsets did. Limited genetic and exposure-history diversity came from having few donors.

Sequencing used immunoSEQ multiplex PCR; TCRdb keeps in-frame clones, though not all of them. The sample yields under 650,000 clones, 90% to 96% seen once. CD4+ cells were split into CD45RA+ naive and CD45RA-negative memory subsets. The sample consisted of naive CD4+ T cells sorted from blood. Indicated subset: CD45RA+ positively selected. The sequence was collected from a woman aged 25 to 39 in good health. The chain joins TRBV5-5 to TRBJ2-1, with 8 nucleotides matching TRBD2. This CDR3 is CASSSGTSHNEQFF. The CDR3 DNA follows: TGTGCCAGCAGCTCAGGGACTAGTCACAATGAGCAGTTCTTC.